Each of the 2 T cell receptor beta chains below was sequenced from the same sample in a study of T-cell memory formation after mild COVID-19 (dated by TCRdb to the early 2020s). Library preparation was by 5' RACE. Instrument used: Illumina NovaSeq 6000. TCRdb cleaned the public reads at Q25 with fastp, built clones with MiXCR and kept in-frame beta chains. Identical CDR3 proteins give one entry, which carries the most common genes and DNA. This sample comprises about 190,000 distinct CDR3 sequences, around 16% of them detected only once. The top ten clonotypes cover 2.4% of the sample. Input material: PBMCs or a T cell subset sorted from them (not recorded which). These receptors were collected from an adult woman who had mild COVID-19 (a few samples of this study predate the infection). The sample titles of this study are shuffled in the database, so cell type and time point are left out; the donor was told from shared clones.

This clonotype was seen more than once but under ten times. This chain connects TRBV5-1 to TRBJ1-1; D is undetermined. The CDR3 contains 13 residues. Germline loops: CDR1 SGHRS, CDR2 YFSETQ. The V gene lost 4 bases and the J gene lost 5 bases, with 12 bases spanning the gap. As DNA, the CDR3 is TGCGCCAGCAGCCGGCAGGAGCAGACTGAAGCTTTCTTT. Amino acid sequence: CASSRQEQTEAFF.

This chain links TRBV2 with TRBJ1-1; no clear D. V lost 5 bases and J lost 4, with 11 bases in between. CDR1 and CDR2 from the germline V gene are SNHLY and FYNNEI. The CDR3 runs to 13 residues. The CDR3 is CASSHLPGTEAFF. CDR3 sequence (DNA): TGTGCCAGCAGTCACCTACCAGGCACTGAAGCTTTCTTT.